This TCR beta chain stems from a study of blood T cell repertoires in COVID-19. Study-level information: PBMCs, B-cell-depleted T cells, or T cells were the source of the cDNA or gDNA that made up the material.

V lost 5 bases, J lost 0 bases, and 3 bases stayed unmatched. Germline V lookup: CDR1 LGHNT, CDR2 FRNRAP. This CDR3 has 15 residues. Using immunoSEQ multiplex PCR, the repertoire was profiled, and TCRdb retains in-frame clones only, with some absent. The table lists 150,000 to 200,000 clones, approximately 86% of them singletons. Sequenced input: peripheral blood. The source of this sequence is a man aged 18 to 30 with acute or convalescent COVID-19. The rearrangement links TRBV12-5 to TRBJ2-3; the match to TRBD1 covers 9 bases. This CDR3 reads CASGPGQGSTDTQYF. The CDR3 bases are TGTGCTAGTGGTCCAGGACAGGGGAGCACAGATACGCAGTATTTT.